This T cell receptor (beta chain) stems from a study of shared clonotypes between healthy human individuals. Overall study: The plates for each donor numbered three CD4 naive, three CD4 memory, two CD8 naive and one CD8 memory.

Here immunoSEQ multiplex PCR was the method, and the copy in TCRdb shows in-frame clones only, minus some. The data hold about 300,000 clones, with about 74% observed a single time. Trimming shortened V by 3 bases and J by 0 bases, and 9 bases separated the two germline ends. Germline V CDR1 and CDR2: MDHEN, SYDVKM. This CDR3 has 15 amino acids. The material sequenced was memory CD4+ T cells sorted from blood. The sample's subset: CD45RA-negative fraction. The chain couples TRBV28 to TRBJ1-3; possible D gene TRBD1, 5 bases. The TCR sequence derives from a man aged 25 to 40 in good health. CDR3 nucleotide sequence: TGTGCCAGCAGTTTGTGGGGGGACTCTGGAAACACCATATATTTT. Protein sequence: CASSLWGDSGNTIYF.